One sample yielded the 9 T cell receptor beta chains listed below, sequenced in a study of cytomegalovirus exposure and HLA in healthy donors. PCR used 60 Vbeta primers and 13 Jbeta primers. Sequencing was performed with immunoSEQ multiplex PCR; in TCRdb, only in-frame clones are kept and a portion is missing. The sample has approximately 110,000 clones; around 70% are singletons. What was sequenced was PBMCs. The receptor set was obtained from a woman aged 65 to 85 in good health and CMV-seropositive.

V usage is TRBV2 and J usage is TRBJ2-3, with 8 positions matching TRBD2. This CDR3 is 16 amino acids long. J was trimmed by 2 bases and V by 2 bases; bases with no gene match: 6. Germline CDR1 is SNHLY and CDR2 is FYNNEI. The CDR3 sequence: CASSELGGEVTDTQYF. DNA for the CDR3: TGTGCCAGCAGTGAACTCGGGGGGGAGGTCACAGATACGCAGTATTTT. Together with reference TRBV2 and TRBJ2-3, the CDR3 gives the full variable domain: EPEVTQTPSHQVTQMGQEVILRCVPISNHLYFYWYRQILGQKVEFLVSFYNNEISEKSEIFDDQFSVERPDGSNFTLKIRSTKLEDSAMYFCASSELGGEVTDTQYFGPGTRLTVL.

This chain links TRBV19 with TRBJ2-3; 10 positions agree with TRBD1. Germline loops: CDR1 LNHDA, CDR2 SQIVND (reference sequence). CDR3 length: 16 amino acids. The ends lost 5 bases at V and 8 bases at J; junction bases unmatched: 13. The CDR3 DNA is TGTGCCAGTAGTGTAGGGGACAGGGGAATCGCTGGTACGCAGTATTTT. Residues: CASSVGDRGIAGTQYF.

The J gene is TRBJ2-1, the V gene TRBV15, with 15 positions matching TRBD2. CDR3 length equals 16 residues. J lost 8 bases, V lost 3 bases, and 5 bases had no gene match. CDR1 and CDR2 from the germline V gene are LNHNV and YYDKDF (reference sequence). The CDR3 region has the DNA TGTGCCACCAGCAGTTGGACTAGCGGGGGGGCCGATGAGCAGTTCTTC. Translated, it gives CATSSWTSGGADEQFF.

The chain links TRBV7-2 to TRBJ2-5; possible D gene TRBD2, 6 bases. Between the trimmed V and J ends, which lost 1 base and 1 base, there was a span of 10 bases. The CDR3 spans 15 residues. Germline V lookup: CDR1 SGHTA, CDR2 FQGNSA. The CDR3 sequence is CASSLVGGRQETQYF. The CDR3 region has the DNA TGTGCCAGCAGCTTAGTGGGGGGACGCCAAGAGACCCAGTACTTC.

The chain joins TRBV4-2 to TRBJ2-1, with 7 bases aligning to TRBD2. Germline loops: CDR1 LGHNA, CDR2 YNFKEQ. V lost 0 bases to trimming and J lost 10 bases; unmatched junction nucleotides: 15. The CDR3 totals 17 residues. CDR3 sequence: CASSQDVSILALGEQFF. CDR3 coding DNA: TGTGCCAGCAGCCAAGATGTTAGTATACTAGCGTTGGGGGAGCAGTTCTTC.

This rearrangement joins TRBV30 to TRBJ2-7; 9 bases are shared with TRBD1. Trimming at V came to 5 bases and at J to 5 bases, leaving 1 base not matched to a gene. Germline CDR1 is GTSNPN and CDR2 is SVGIG (reference sequence). The CDR3 is made up of 11 amino acids. The CDR3 sequence is CAWDRGNEQYF. CDR3 DNA: TGTGCCTGGGACAGGGGGAACGAGCAGTACTTC.

The CDR3 reads CASSKHRTYTWPQHF. CDR3 DNA: TGTGCCAGCAGTAAACACAGGACCTACACCTGGCCCCAGCATTTT. The chain joins TRBV27 to TRBJ1-5; a possible D gene is TRBD1 (5 bases). The CDR3 has 15 residues. V was shortened by 5 bases and J by 9 bases, with 20 bases between the two germline ends. Per germline, CDR1 MNHEY and CDR2 SMNVEV (reference sequence).

The rearrangement joins TRBV6-4 to TRBJ2-3, with 8 bases aligning to TRBD1. Germline assignment: CDR1 MRHNA and CDR2 SNTAGT. Trimming took 5 bases from V and 3 from J; bases not matched to a gene: 4. The CDR3 loop spans 14 amino acids. The CDR3 loop reads CASSTGQGTDTQYF. In DNA form, the CDR3 reads TGTGCCAGCAGTACCGGACAGGGAACAGATACGCAGTATTTT.

This clone was picked up one time. The gene calls are TRBV18 and TRBJ1-4; possible D gene TRBD1, 6 bases. There are 13 residues in the CDR3. Germline CDR1 and CDR2: KGHSH and LQKENI. Trimming pared 4 bases from V and 8 bases from J, leaving 11 bases between. CDR3 protein: CASSLLGAEKLFF. As DNA, the CDR3 is TGTGCCAGCTCACTTTTGGGGGCGGAAAAACTGTTTTTT.